Following are 14 T cell receptor beta chains from one sample sequenced in a study of blood T cells in healthy people across ages. Combining a sample-barcoded 5' primer with a J-beta primer mix, a second PCR ran for roughly 6 to 11 cycles. In TCRdb, the 5' RACE reads were re-called with MiXCR into one record per CDR3 protein. The table records about 1.4 million distinct CDR3 sequences, approximately 60% of them present only once. The sample comprised blood. The receptor source for this set is a man aged 18 to 30 in good health.

The V call is TRBV9, the J call TRBJ2-5, with 7 bases identical to TRBD1. This CDR3 is 15 amino acids long. V shed 0 bases, J shed 8 bases, and the junction held 10 bases outside the gene matches. Germline lookup yields CDR1 SGDLS and CDR2 YYNGEE. CDR3 nucleotide sequence: TGTGCCAGCAGCGTAGAGGTAGGGGGCTTGGAAACCCAGTACTTC. Translated, it gives CASSVEVGGLETQYF.

The sample holds one count of this clonotype. V gene TRBV14 combines with J gene TRBJ1-4; the D gene is possibly TRBD1 (5 bases). Trimming shortened V by 4 bases and J by 6 bases, and 18 bases separated the two germline ends. This CDR3 has 16 amino acids. Germline assignment: CDR1 SGHDN and CDR2 FVKESK. CDR3 sequence: CASSRRGPRGDEKLFF. As DNA, the CDR3 is TGTGCCAGCAGCCGCCGGGGCCCAAGGGGCGATGAAAAACTGTTTTTT.

The rearrangement links TRBV27 to TRBJ2-1; tentative D call: TRBD2 (5 bases). Trimming shortened V by 2 bases and J by 6 bases, and 17 bases separated the two germline ends. Germline loops: CDR1 MNHEY, CDR2 SMNVEV (reference sequence). CDR3 length: 16 residues. The CDR3 is CASSLPGLQRGNEQFF. DNA for the CDR3: TGTGCCAGCAGTTTACCCGGACTTCAACGGGGCAATGAGCAGTTCTTC.

This clonotype was counted between two and nine times. The chain couples TRBV28 to TRBJ2-3; D uncertain. Per the germline V gene, CDR1 is MDHEN and CDR2 is SYDVKM. The CDR3 sequence is 13 residues long. V was shortened by 4 bases and J by 2 bases, with 7 bases between the two germline ends. The CDR3 DNA is TGTGCCAGCAGTTACCCGGACACAGATACGCAGTATTTT. Residues: CASSYPDTDTQYF.

This clonotype was seen ten or more times. This chain links TRBV4-3 with TRBJ2-7; D gene ambiguous. Trimming took off 2 bases at V and 1 base at J, with 6 bases between the two ends. The germline gives CDR1 LGHNA, CDR2 YSLEER. This CDR3 region has 13 residues. The CDR3 DNA sequence: TGCGCCAGCAGCCAACCAGGTTCCTACGAGCAGTACTTC. Its translation is CASSQPGSYEQYF.

This clonotype was observed once. The chain uses TRBV6-6 and TRBJ2-1; the D is unclear. Germline V gene sequence: CDR1 MNHNY, CDR2 SVGAGI (reference sequence). Deletions cut 0 bases from V and 6 bases from J, with 18 bases between. CDR3 length equals 17 residues. CDR3 DNA: TGTGCCAGCAGTTACTCGGTCCAACCCGCGGCTCGCAATGAGCAGTTCTTC. It translates to CASSYSVQPAARNEQFF.

V and J are TRBV27 and TRBJ2-3; D not certain. The germline gives CDR1 MNHEY, CDR2 SMNVEV (reference sequence). There are 12 residues in the CDR3. V lost 2 bases, J lost 6 bases, and 6 bases lay in between. The chain's CDR3 is CASSLNGDTQYF. CDR3 DNA sequence: TGTGCCAGCAGTTTAAACGGTGATACGCAGTATTTT.

The chain carries TRBV4-2 and TRBJ2-4, with 7 bases matching TRBD2. Germline-derived CDR1 and CDR2 are LGHNA and YNFKEQ. The J segment lost 8 bases and the V segment lost 0 bases, leaving 7 bases of the junction unmatched. The CDR3 sequence is 15 residues long. This chain's CDR3 is CASSQDQTSMDIQYF. The CDR3, as DNA: TGTGCCAGCAGCCAAGATCAGACTAGCATGGACATTCAGTACTTC.

The genes are TRBV4-3 and TRBJ1-1; D is unclear. V lost 0 bases and J lost 1, with 9 bases in between. CDR3 length: 15 residues. Germline V gene data show CDR1 as LGHNA and CDR2 as YSLEER. This CDR3 reads CASSQDSSWNTEAFF. For the CDR3, the DNA is TGCGCCAGCAGCCAAGATTCAAGCTGGAACACTGAAGCTTTCTTT.

The V gene is TRBV6-6, the J gene TRBJ2-5; TRBD1 matches at 10 bases. The J call may be incorrect, as the DNA end agrees better with TRBJ2-7. Germline lookup yields CDR1 MNHNY and CDR2 SVGAGI (reference sequence). The CDR3 length is 15 residues. For the CDR3, the DNA is TGTGCCAGCAACCTCGGACAGGGGGTAGCCTACGAGCAGTACTTC. It encodes CASNLGQGVAYEQYF.

The chain has TRBV9 and TRBJ2-5, with 14 bases that match TRBD2. Per the germline V gene, CDR1 is SGDLS and CDR2 is YYNGEE. V gave up 0 bases and J gave up 5 bases; unmatched junction bases: 6. This CDR3 is built from 17 residues. Here the CDR3 reads CASSVEGLAGVRETQYF. The CDR3 bases are TGTGCCAGCAGCGTAGAGGGACTAGCGGGAGTTCGGGAGACCCAGTACTTC.

This rearrangement joins TRBV10-3 to TRBJ2-3; TRBD2 aligns across 14 bases. The CDR3 has 16 residues. The V gene's germline CDR1 is ENHRY and CDR2 SYGVKD. The ends lost 4 bases at V and 4 bases at J; junction bases unmatched: 4. CDR3 sequence reads: CAISVTSGRAPDTQYF. CDR3 DNA: TGTGCCATCAGTGTGACTAGCGGGAGGGCCCCAGATACGCAGTATTTT.

This clonotype was seen a handful of times. The chain couples TRBV6-5 to TRBJ2-5; no firm D call. The CDR3 extends over 13 amino acids. The germline V gene has CDR1 MNHEY and CDR2 SVGAGI. The V and J ends lost 1 base and 2 bases respectively, with 5 bases between them. DNA of the CDR3: TGTGCCAGCAGTTACTTCAGGCAAGAGACCCAGTACTTC. This gives the protein CASSYFRQETQYF.

This clonotype was seen a handful of times. The chain has TRBV10-1 and TRBJ2-5; 7 bases line up with TRBD2. The CDR3 totals 13 residues. The germline CDR1 and CDR2 sequences are WNHNN and SYGVQD (reference sequence). After removal of 4 bases from V and 5 bases from J, the junction contained 4 bases not matched to a gene. The CDR3 DNA is TGCGCCAGCAGTGCTAGCGGTTGGGAGACCCAGTACTTC. Translation gives CASSASGWETQYF.